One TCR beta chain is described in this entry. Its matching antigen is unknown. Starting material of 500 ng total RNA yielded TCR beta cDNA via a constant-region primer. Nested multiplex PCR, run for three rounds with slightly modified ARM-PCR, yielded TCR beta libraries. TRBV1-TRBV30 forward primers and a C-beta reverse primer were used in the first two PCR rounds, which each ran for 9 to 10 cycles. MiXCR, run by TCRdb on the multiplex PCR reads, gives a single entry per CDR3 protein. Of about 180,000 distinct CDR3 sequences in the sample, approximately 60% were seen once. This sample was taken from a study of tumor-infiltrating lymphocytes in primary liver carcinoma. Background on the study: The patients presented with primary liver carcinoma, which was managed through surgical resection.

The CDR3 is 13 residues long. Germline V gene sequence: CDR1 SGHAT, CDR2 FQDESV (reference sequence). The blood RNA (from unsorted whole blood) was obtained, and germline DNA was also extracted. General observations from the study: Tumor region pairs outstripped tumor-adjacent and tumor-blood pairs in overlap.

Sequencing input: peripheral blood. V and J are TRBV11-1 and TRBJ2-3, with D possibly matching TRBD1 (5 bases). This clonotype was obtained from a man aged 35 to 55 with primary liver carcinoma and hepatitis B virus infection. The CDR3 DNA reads TGTTTCAGCAGAACAGGTAGCACAGATACGCAGTATTTT. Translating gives CFSRTGSTDTQYF.